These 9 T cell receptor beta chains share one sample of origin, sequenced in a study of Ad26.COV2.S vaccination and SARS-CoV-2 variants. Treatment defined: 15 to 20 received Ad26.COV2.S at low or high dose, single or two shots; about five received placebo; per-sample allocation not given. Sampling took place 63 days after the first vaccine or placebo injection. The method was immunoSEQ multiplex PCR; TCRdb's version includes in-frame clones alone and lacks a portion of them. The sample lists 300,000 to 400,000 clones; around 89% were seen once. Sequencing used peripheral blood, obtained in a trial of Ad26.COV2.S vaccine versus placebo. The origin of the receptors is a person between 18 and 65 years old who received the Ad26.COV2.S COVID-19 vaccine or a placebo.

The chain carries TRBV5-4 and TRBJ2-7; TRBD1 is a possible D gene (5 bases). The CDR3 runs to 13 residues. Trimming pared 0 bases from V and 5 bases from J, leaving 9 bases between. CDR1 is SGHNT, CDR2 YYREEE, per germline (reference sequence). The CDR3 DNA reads TGTGCCAGCAGCTTGGGCAGGGTAGACGAGCAGTACTTC. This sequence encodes CASSLGRVDEQYF.

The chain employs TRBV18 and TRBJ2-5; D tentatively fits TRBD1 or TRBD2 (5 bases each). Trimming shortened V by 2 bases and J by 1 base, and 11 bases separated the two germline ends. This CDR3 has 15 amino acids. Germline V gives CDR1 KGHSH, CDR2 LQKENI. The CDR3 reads CASSPTFGGQETQYF. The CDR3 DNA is TGTGCCAGCTCACCAACCTTTGGGGGCCAAGAGACCCAGTACTTC.

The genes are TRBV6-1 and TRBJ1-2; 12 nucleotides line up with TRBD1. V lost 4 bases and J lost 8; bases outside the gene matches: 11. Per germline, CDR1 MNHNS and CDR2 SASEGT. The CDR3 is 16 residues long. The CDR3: CASSVPGTGGAGGYTF. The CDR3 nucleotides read TGTGCCAGCAGTGTCCCCGGGACAGGGGGCGCGGGCGGCTACACCTTC.

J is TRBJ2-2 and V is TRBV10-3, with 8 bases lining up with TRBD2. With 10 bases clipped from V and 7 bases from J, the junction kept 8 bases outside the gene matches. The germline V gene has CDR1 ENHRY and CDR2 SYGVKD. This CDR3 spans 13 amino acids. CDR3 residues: CATGGRLSGELFF. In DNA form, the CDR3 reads TGTGCCACGGGGGGGCGTTTGAGCGGGGAGCTGTTTTTT.

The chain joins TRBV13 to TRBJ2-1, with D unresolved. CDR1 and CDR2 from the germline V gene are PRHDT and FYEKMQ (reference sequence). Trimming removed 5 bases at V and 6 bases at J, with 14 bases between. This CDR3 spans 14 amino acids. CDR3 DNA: TGTGCCAGCAGCGAAGGCCCCCCACCCAATGAGCAGTTCTTC. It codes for CASSEGPPPNEQFF.

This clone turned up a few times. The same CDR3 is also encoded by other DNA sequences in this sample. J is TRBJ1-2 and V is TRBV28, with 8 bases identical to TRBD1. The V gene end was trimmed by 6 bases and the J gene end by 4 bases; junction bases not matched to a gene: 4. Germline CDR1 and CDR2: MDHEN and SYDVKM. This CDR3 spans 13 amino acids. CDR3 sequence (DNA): TGTGCCAGCAGGCTTACAGGGGGCTATGGCTACACCTTC. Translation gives CASRLTGGYGYTF.

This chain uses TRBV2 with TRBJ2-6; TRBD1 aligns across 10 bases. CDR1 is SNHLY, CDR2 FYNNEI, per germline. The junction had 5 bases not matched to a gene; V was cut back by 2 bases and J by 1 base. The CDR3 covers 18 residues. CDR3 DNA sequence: TGTGCCAGCAGTGAATTTTGGACAGGGGGGTCTGGGGCCAACGTCCTGACTTTC. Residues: CASSEFWTGGSGANVLTF.

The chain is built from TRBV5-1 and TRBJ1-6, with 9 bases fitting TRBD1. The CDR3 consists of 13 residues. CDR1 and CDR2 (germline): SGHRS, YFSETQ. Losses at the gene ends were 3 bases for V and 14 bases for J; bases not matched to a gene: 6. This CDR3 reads CASSWGQGLALHF. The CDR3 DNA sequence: TGCGCCAGCAGCTGGGGACAGGGTTTAGCCCTCCACTTT.

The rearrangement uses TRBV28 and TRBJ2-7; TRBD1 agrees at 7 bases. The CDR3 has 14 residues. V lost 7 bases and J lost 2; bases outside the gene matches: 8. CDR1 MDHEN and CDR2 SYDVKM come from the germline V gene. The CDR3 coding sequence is TGTGCCAGCAACTTGAGGGGGCCTACCTACGAGCAGTACTTC. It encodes CASNLRGPTYEQYF.